These T cell receptor beta chains were read from a single sample in a study of blood T cells in healthy people across ages. TCRdb recomputed calls from the 5' RACE reads with MiXCR, one row per CDR3 protein. The sample holds over 950,000 distinct CDR3 sequences, roughly 51% seen once. Sequenced input: blood. The receptors were sampled from a woman aged 60-75 years in good health. Each CDR3 is given with its conserved first and last residue. Each record gives: V gene, J gene, CDR3 protein.

v_gene: TRBV21-1
j_gene: TRBJ2-3
CDR3aa: CASSKSRLLAEPTDTQYF

v_gene: TRBV29-1
j_gene: TRBJ1-5
CDR3aa: CSVGFGERQPQHF

v_gene: TRBV5-1
j_gene: TRBJ2-5
CDR3aa: CASSPGQVEETQYF

v_gene: TRBV20-1
j_gene: TRBJ1-6
CDR3aa: CSARPAGYNSPLHF

v_gene: TRBV6-1
j_gene: TRBJ1-2
CDR3aa: CASIPPQGRYTF

v_gene: TRBV12-3/TRBV12-4
j_gene: TRBJ2-6
CDR3aa: CASSLPDSSGANVLTF

v_gene: TRBV7-3
j_gene: TRBJ1-6
CDR3aa: CASSLGFVGNSPLHF

v_gene: TRBV7-9
j_gene: TRBJ2-3
CDR3aa: CASSTPSGSTADTQYF

v_gene: TRBV4-1
j_gene: TRBJ1-5
CDR3aa: CASSQDRGGARNQPQHF

v_gene: TRBV4-2
j_gene: TRBJ2-7
CDR3aa: CASSQVVNNYEQYF